This TCR beta chain was sequenced for a study of blood T cell repertoires in COVID-19. Background on the study: Collection of acute and convalescent COVID-19 samples took place in the United States, Italy and Spain.

The CDR3 has 13 amino acids. Germline-derived CDR1 and CDR2 are SGHDT and YYEEEE. Trimming took off 3 bases at V and 5 bases at J, with 9 bases between the two ends. The sample holds a few counts of this clone. TCRdb's copy holds only in-frame clones and misses some; the assay was immunoSEQ multiplex PCR. The table has more than 120,000 clones, approximately 89% seen once. The sequenced sample consisted of peripheral blood. The chain combines TRBV5-6 with TRBJ1-5, with D possibly being TRBD1 (6 bases). The origin of this receptor is a human donor in a cohort sampled during active COVID-19. CDR3 in amino acids: CASSYEGDQPQHF. The DNA for the CDR3 is TGTGCCAGCAGCTACGAGGGGGATCAGCCCCAGCATTTT. Supplemented by reference TRBV5-6 and TRBJ1-5, the full variable domain reads DAGVTQSPTHLIKTRGQQVTLRCSPKSGHDTVSWYQQALGQGPQFIFQYYEEEERQRGNFPDRFSGHQFPNYSSELNVNALLLGDSALYLCASSYEGDQPQHFGDGTRLSIL.